Each of the 30 T cell receptor beta chains below was sequenced from the same sample in a study of blood T cell repertoires in COVID-19. The repertoire was sequenced with immunoSEQ multiplex PCR; TCRdb's copy has only in-frame clones and lacks some. In the table there are about 41,000 clones, 70% to 90% of which are singletons. Source material: peripheral blood. These receptors were collected from a man aged 60 to 75 with acute or convalescent COVID-19.

The rearrangement links TRBV5-6 to TRBJ1-5, with no clear D. This CDR3 is 16 amino acids long. The germline gives CDR1 SGHDT, CDR2 YYEEEE. Trimming stripped 0 bases from V and 0 bases from J, with 10 bases between. The DNA of the CDR3 is TGTGCCAGCAGCTTGGGGGCCGATCTTAGCAATCAGCCCCAGCATTTT. Translation gives CASSLGADLSNQPQHF.

The genes are TRBV6-5 and TRBJ1-4, with 7 bases aligning to TRBD1. Germline V gives CDR1 MNHEY, CDR2 SVGAGI. The CDR3 covers 15 residues. V lost 6 bases to trimming and J lost 2 bases; unmatched junction nucleotides: 6. The CDR3 DNA follows: TGTGCCAGCAGCATCAGACAGGGCACTAATGAAAAACTGTTTTTT. Protein product: CASSIRQGTNEKLFF.

J is TRBJ1-2 and V is TRBV19, with a tentative D call TRBD1 (6 bases). CDR1 LNHDA and CDR2 SQIVND come from the germline V gene (reference sequence). CDR3 length equals 16 residues. Trimming removed 6 bases at V and 4 bases at J, with 21 bases between. CDR3 coding DNA: TGTGCCAGTAGCCTAGCCACGAAACAGGGTCGCTATGGCTACACCTTC. It codes for CASSLATKQGRYGYTF. The full variable domain, with the rest looked up from reference TRBV19 and TRBJ1-2, is DGGITQSPKYLFRKEGQNVTLSCEQNLNHDAMYWYRQDPGQGLRLIYYSQIVNDFQKGDIAEGYSVSREKKESFPLTVTSAQKNPTAFYLCASSLATKQGRYGYTFGSGTRLTVV.

The chain recombines TRBV4-3 with TRBJ1-2, with 9 bases that match TRBD1. V was pared by 0 bases and J by 4 bases, with 3 bases of the junction left unmatched. The CDR3 spans 15 residues. Germline loops: CDR1 LGHNA, CDR2 YSLEER. The CDR3, as DNA: TGCGCCAGCAGCCAAGATGGGACAGGGAGCTATGGCTACACCTTC. It encodes CASSQDGTGSYGYTF.

In this sample, this clone turned up once. The gene calls are TRBV5-4 and TRBJ2-3, with TRBD2 matching 10 bases. Losses at the gene ends were 0 bases for V and 11 bases for J; bases not matched to a gene: 12. The CDR3 loop spans 16 amino acids. CDR1 is SGHNT, CDR2 YYREEE, per germline (reference sequence). CDR3 in amino acids: CASSLAGSGGAGKQYF. In nucleotides, the CDR3 is TGTGCCAGCAGCTTGGCCGGCAGCGGGGGGGCCGGTAAGCAGTATTTT. Using reference TRBV5-4 and TRBJ2-3 for the parts outside the CDR3, the full variable domain is ETGVTQSPTHLIKTRGQQVTLRCSSQSGHNTVSWYQQALGQGPQFIFQYYREEENGRGNFPPRFSGLQFPNYSSELNVNALELDDSALYLCASSLAGSGGAGKQYFGPGTRLTVL.

The chain links TRBV27 to TRBJ2-4; D may be TRBD1 (6 bases). Trimming cost V 9 bases and J 0 bases, with 12 bases left between them. Germline loops: CDR1 MNHEY, CDR2 SMNVEV (reference sequence). The CDR3 loop spans 14 amino acids. The DNA of the CDR3 is TGTGCCAGTGGGACACCGCTAGCCAAAAACATTCAGTACTTC. Translated, it gives CASGTPLAKNIQYF.

The CDR3 protein is CAWKDQGASYGYTF. DNA of the CDR3: TGTGCCTGGAAGGACCAGGGGGCGAGCTATGGCTACACCTTC. This chain links TRBV30 with TRBJ1-2; TRBD1 agrees at 8 bases. From germline, CDR1 is GTSNPN and CDR2 SVGIG (reference sequence). The trim removed 4 bases at V and 4 bases at J, leaving 8 bases unmatched. CDR3 length: 14 residues. The entire variable domain, with the rest obtained from reference TRBV30 and TRBJ1-2, is as follows: SQTIHQWPATLVQPVGSPLSLECTVEGTSNPNLYWYRQAAGRGLQLLFYSVGIGQISSEVPQNLSASRPQDRQFILSSKKLLLSDSGFYLCAWKDQGASYGYTFGSGTRLTVV.

This chain uses TRBV10-3 with TRBJ2-7; 9 bases are shared with TRBD1. The CDR3 runs to 16 residues. The trim removed 2 bases at V and 3 bases at J, leaving 8 bases unmatched. Germline values: CDR1 ENHRY, CDR2 SYGVKD. As DNA, the CDR3 is TGTGCCATCAGTGAGAGACCGACAGGGGGAAGCTACGAGCAGTACTTC. Translating it yields CAISERPTGGSYEQYF.

The rearrangement joins TRBV5-4 to TRBJ1-1, with D perhaps matching TRBD1 (6 bases). Trimming took 1 base from V and 7 from J, leaving 14 bases between them. This CDR3 contains 14 residues. Germline CDR1 and CDR2: SGHNT and YYREEE (reference sequence). The CDR3 reads CASSLSGRGNEAFF. CDR3 sequence (DNA): TGTGCCAGCAGCTTGTCGGGCAGGGGCAATGAAGCTTTCTTT.

This chain uses TRBV5-1 with TRBJ2-2; 7 positions agree with TRBD1. The CDR3 covers 16 residues. Germline CDR1 and CDR2: SGHRS and YFSETQ. After removal of 1 base from V and 1 base from J, the junction contained 4 bases not matched to a gene. The chain's CDR3 is CASSLRTGLNTGELFF. In DNA, the CDR3 is TGCGCCAGCAGCTTGAGGACAGGCCTGAACACCGGGGAGCTGTTTTTT.

The V call is TRBV2, the J call TRBJ2-1, with 15 bases aligning to TRBD2. V gave up 7 bases and J gave up 1 base; unmatched junction bases: 11. Germline-derived CDR1 and CDR2 are SNHLY and FYNNEI. The CDR3 runs 19 residues. The CDR3 region is CASTLFGTSGGPSYNEQFF. The CDR3 bases are TGTGCCAGCACGCTTTTCGGGACTAGCGGGGGGCCTTCCTACAATGAGCAGTTCTTC.

V is TRBV19 and J is TRBJ2-7; D is ambiguous. Per the germline V gene, CDR1 is LNHDA and CDR2 is SQIVND (reference sequence). The length of the CDR3 is 13 residues. The V gene lost 2 bases and the J gene lost 5 bases, with 10 bases spanning the gap. CDR3 loop: CASSISQTNEQYF. The CDR3 nucleotides are TGTGCCAGTAGTATAAGTCAGACAAACGAGCAGTACTTC.

The rearrangement joins TRBV7-8 to TRBJ2-1, with 7 bases that match TRBD1. The CDR3 consists of 15 residues. The germline V gene has CDR1 SGHVS and CDR2 FQNEAQ. Trimming at V came to 5 bases and at J to 0 bases, leaving 4 bases not matched to a gene. Here the CDR3 DNA reads TGTGCCAGCAGCCCACAGGGGAGCTCCTACAATGAGCAGTTCTTC. Translated: CASSPQGSSYNEQFF.

The V gene is TRBV18, the J gene TRBJ1-6; 7 bases agree with TRBD1. Looked up from germline, CDR1 is KGHSH and CDR2 is LQKENI. The CDR3 has 13 residues. With 8 bases clipped from V and 6 bases from J, the junction kept 4 bases outside the gene matches. The CDR3 reads CASLRDSNSPLHF. CDR3 coding DNA: TGTGCCAGCCTCAGGGACAGTAATTCACCCCTCCACTTT.

This clone has only one observation. The chain employs TRBV5-4 and TRBJ2-7; TRBD2 aligns across 10 bases. V lost 0 bases, J lost 1 base, and 7 bases stayed unmatched. Germline V gene sequence: CDR1 SGHNT, CDR2 YYREEE (reference sequence). The CDR3 has 17 residues. The CDR3 DNA reads TGTGCCAGCAGCTTGGGTGGTAGCGGGGGGTTATCCTACGAGCAGTACTTC. This gives the protein CASSLGGSGGLSYEQYF.

This sequence joins TRBV19 and TRBJ1-6, with TRBD1 matching over 10 bases. With V trimmed by 3 bases and J by 9 bases, 2 bases remained unmatched. This CDR3 has 14 residues. CDR1 and CDR2 from the germline V gene are LNHDA and SQIVND (reference sequence). The DNA for the CDR3 is TGTGCCAGTAGTATGGGACAGGGGAGTTCACCCCTCCACTTT. It translates to CASSMGQGSSPLHF.

The chain has TRBV6-2 or TRBV6-3 and TRBJ2-6; TRBD1 might be the D (6 bases). The CDR3 consists of 17 residues. CDR1 is MNHEY and CDR2 is SVGEGT in the germline V gene. The V end was cut by 5 bases, the J end by 0 bases, with 14 bases between. The chain's CDR3 is CASSTIGQFSGANVLTF. CDR3 coding DNA: TGTGCCAGCAGTACTATAGGACAGTTCTCTGGGGCCAACGTCCTGACTTTC.

V and J are TRBV19 and TRBJ2-2; D is unresolved. V lost 6 bases, J lost 7 bases, and 9 bases lay in between. This CDR3 contains 12 residues. CDR1 LNHDA and CDR2 SQIVND come from the germline V gene (reference sequence). CDR3 in amino acids: CASRPGNGELFF. The DNA of the CDR3 is TGTGCCAGTAGACCAGGAAACGGGGAGCTGTTTTTT.

V gene TRBV12-5 combines with J gene TRBJ2-2; D is undetermined. The CDR3 has 16 amino acids. Germline loops: CDR1 LGHNT, CDR2 FRNRAP. V lost 0 bases to trimming and J lost 3 bases, with 11 bases between them. Here the CDR3 reads CASGLVREEDTGELFF. The DNA of the CDR3 is TGTGCTAGTGGTTTGGTACGAGAAGAAGACACCGGGGAGCTGTTTTTT.

The chain joins TRBV4-3 to TRBJ1-2; 8 bases map to TRBD1. V lost 1 base and J lost 4; bases outside the gene matches: 8. This CDR3 has 16 residues. Per the germline V gene, CDR1 is LGHNA and CDR2 is YSLEER. The CDR3 nucleotides read TGCGCCAGCAGCCAAGGACAGGGGTCCCGTAGCTATGGCTACACCTTC. This sequence encodes CASSQGQGSRSYGYTF.

V usage is TRBV25-1 and J usage is TRBJ2-7, with 7 bases fitting TRBD1. CDR3 length: 13 amino acids. Germline CDR1 reads MGHDK; CDR2 reads SYGVNS. The V and J ends lost 6 bases and 2 bases, in that order; junction bases with no gene match: 4. The CDR3 region is CASRRQGAYEQYF. The DNA of the CDR3 is TGTGCCAGCAGACGACAGGGCGCCTACGAGCAGTACTTC.

CDR3 bases: TGTGCCAGCAGCGCTCAGATGAACACTGAAGCTTTCTTT. Translation: CASSAQMNTEAFF. This sequence joins TRBV9 and TRBJ1-1, with D unclear. The CDR3 sequence is 13 residues long. The ends were cut back, 3 bases at V and 0 bases at J, with 6 bases in the middle. CDR1 and CDR2 from the germline V gene are SGDLS and YYNGEE. The whole variable domain, remainder taken from reference TRBV9 and TRBJ1-1, is DSGVTQTPKHLITATGQRVTLRCSPRSGDLSVYWYQQSLDQGLQFLIQYYNGEERAKGNILERFSAQQFPDLHSELNLSSLELGDSALYFCASSAQMNTEAFFGQGTRLTVV.

This chain uses TRBV7-2 with TRBJ1-3, with 7 bases identical to TRBD1. The V segment lost 2 bases and the J segment 9 bases; nucleotides outside the gene matches: 7. The CDR3 has 14 amino acids. Germline V gene lookup returns CDR1 SGHTA and CDR2 FQGNSA. CDR3: CASSLQGGYGTIYF. CDR3 bases: TGTGCCAGCAGCTTACAGGGGGGTTATGGCACCATATATTTT.

The chain couples TRBV7-8 to TRBJ1-2; 7 bases agree with TRBD1. J lost 2 bases, V lost 5 bases, and 14 bases had no gene match. From germline, CDR1 is SGHVS and CDR2 FQNEAQ. This CDR3 contains 17 residues. The CDR3 here is CASSVTGAGGSNYGYTF. As DNA, the CDR3 is TGTGCCAGCAGCGTAACAGGAGCAGGGGGTAGCAACTATGGCTACACCTTC.

V and J are TRBV5-1 and TRBJ1-1; tentatively, D is TRBD1 (6 bases). V lost 4 bases, J lost 10 bases, and 26 bases lay in between. This CDR3 spans 16 amino acids. Germline values: CDR1 SGHRS, CDR2 YFSETQ. CDR3 residues: CASSGLDSTQGPSAFF. The DNA of the CDR3 is TGCGCCAGCAGCGGTTTGGACAGTACCCAAGGTCCTTCAGCTTTCTTT.

The V call is TRBV14, the J call TRBJ2-5; 7 positions match TRBD1. CDR3 length equals 15 residues. Germline CDR1 and CDR2: SGHDN and FVKESK. J lost 4 bases, V lost 4 bases, and 9 bases had no gene match. The CDR3 region has the DNA TGTGCCAGCAGCCTCACAGGGGCCGCCAGAGAGACCCAGTACTTC. This codes for CASSLTGAARETQYF.

The chain uses TRBV29-1 and TRBJ2-1; D is possibly TRBD2 (6 bases). CDR3 size: 14 residues. Deletions cut 1 base from V and 4 bases from J, with 11 bases between. Germline CDR1 SQVTM, CDR2 ANQGSEA. The CDR3 nucleotides read TGCAGCGTTGAAGGGCAAGGAGGGTACAATGAGCAGTTCTTC. Its translation: CSVEGQGGYNEQFF.

The chain carries TRBV2 and TRBJ1-6; the match to TRBD1 covers 7 bases. This CDR3 has 19 amino acids. V dropped 8 bases and J dropped 0; count of bases not matched to a gene: 16. The germline V gene encodes CDR1 SNHLY and CDR2 FYNNEI. CDR3 DNA: TGTGCCAGCGGGGTTTCAGGACAGGCAACTTCCTCCTATAATTCACCCCTCCACTTT. Amino acids: CASGVSGQATSSYNSPLHF.

The V call is TRBV24-1, the J call TRBJ2-3, with D hard to call. This CDR3 is 15 amino acids long. V was pared by 2 bases and J by 2 bases, with 10 bases between. Germline V CDR1 and CDR2: KGHDR, SFDVKD. The CDR3 spells CATSDSAADTDTQYF. The CDR3, as DNA: TGTGCCACCAGTGATTCGGCGGCGGACACAGATACGCAGTATTTT.

V usage is TRBV6-2 or TRBV6-3 and J usage is TRBJ2-7; D is ambiguous. This CDR3 spans 12 amino acids. Germline V gene data show CDR1 as MNHEY and CDR2 as SVGEGT. Trimming took 6 bases from V and 4 from J, leaving 10 bases between them. The CDR3: CASSEDAYEQYF. In nucleotides, the CDR3 is TGTGCCAGCAGCGAGGATGCTTACGAGCAGTACTTC.